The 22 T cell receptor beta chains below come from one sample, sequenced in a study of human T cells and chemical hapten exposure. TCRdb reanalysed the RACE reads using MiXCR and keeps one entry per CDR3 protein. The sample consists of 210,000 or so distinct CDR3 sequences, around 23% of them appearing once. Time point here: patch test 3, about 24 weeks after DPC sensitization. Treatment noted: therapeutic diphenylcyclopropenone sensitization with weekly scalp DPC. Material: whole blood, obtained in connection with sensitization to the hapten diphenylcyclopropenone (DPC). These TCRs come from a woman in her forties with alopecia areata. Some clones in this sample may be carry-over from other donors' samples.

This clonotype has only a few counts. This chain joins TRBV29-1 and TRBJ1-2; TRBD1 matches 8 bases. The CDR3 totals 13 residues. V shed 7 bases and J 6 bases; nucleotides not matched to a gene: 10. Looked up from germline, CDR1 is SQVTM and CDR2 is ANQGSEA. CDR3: CSGQTGASNGYTF. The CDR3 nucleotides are TGCAGCGGGCAGACAGGGGCTAGTAATGGCTACACCTTC.

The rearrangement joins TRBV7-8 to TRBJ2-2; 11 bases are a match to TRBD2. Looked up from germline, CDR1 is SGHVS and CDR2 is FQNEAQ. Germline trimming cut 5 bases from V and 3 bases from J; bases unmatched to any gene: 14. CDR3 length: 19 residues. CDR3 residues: CASSTGVSGRGGDTGELFF. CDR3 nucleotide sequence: TGTGCCAGCAGCACAGGGGTTAGCGGGAGGGGGGGAGACACCGGGGAGCTGTTTTTT. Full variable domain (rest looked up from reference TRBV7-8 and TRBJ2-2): GAGVSQSPRYKVAKRGQDVALRCDPISGHVSLFWYQQALGQGPEFLTYFQNEAQLDKSGLPSDRFFAERPEGSVSTLKIQRTQQEDSAVYLCASSTGVSGRGGDTGELFFGEGSRLTVL.

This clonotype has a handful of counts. The CDR3 loop is CASRASGPRGLYEQYF. The CDR3 DNA follows: TGTGCCAGCAGGGCCAGCGGGCCCCGGGGCCTCTACGAGCAGTACTTC. The genes are TRBV2 and TRBJ2-7; D may be TRBD2 (6 bases). CDR1 and CDR2 from the germline V gene are SNHLY and FYNNEI. The V end lost 6 bases, the J end lost 3 bases, and 21 bases lay between the germline ends. The CDR3 contains 16 residues.

In DNA, the CDR3 is TGTGCCAGCAGTACTAGCGGGAGACCCTACAATGAGCAGTTCTTC. It codes for CASSTSGRPYNEQFF. The V and J genes are TRBV6-2 or TRBV6-3 and TRBJ2-1, with 11 bases that match TRBD2. The CDR3 is made up of 15 amino acids. Germline V CDR1 and CDR2: MNHEY, SVGEGT. Trimming took 5 bases from V and 2 from J; bases not matched to a gene: 2.

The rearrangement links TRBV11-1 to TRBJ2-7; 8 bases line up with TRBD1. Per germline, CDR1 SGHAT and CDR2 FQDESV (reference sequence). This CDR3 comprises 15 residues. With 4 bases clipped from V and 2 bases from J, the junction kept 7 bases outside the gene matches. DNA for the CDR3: TGTGCCAGCAGCTCGACAGGGGTGGGTGCCTACGAGCAGTACTTC. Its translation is CASSSTGVGAYEQYF.

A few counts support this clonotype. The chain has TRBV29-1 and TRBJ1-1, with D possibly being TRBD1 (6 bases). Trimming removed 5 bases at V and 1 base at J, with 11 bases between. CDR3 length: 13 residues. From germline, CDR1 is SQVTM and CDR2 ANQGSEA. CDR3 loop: CSVRLGGNTEAFF. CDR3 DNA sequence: TGCAGCGTTCGCCTAGGGGGGAACACTGAAGCTTTCTTT.

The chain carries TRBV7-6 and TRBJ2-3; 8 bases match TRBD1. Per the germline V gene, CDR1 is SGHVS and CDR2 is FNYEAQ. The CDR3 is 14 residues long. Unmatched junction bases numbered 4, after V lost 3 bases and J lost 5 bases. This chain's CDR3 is CASSLDRARDTQYF. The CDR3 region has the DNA TGTGCCAGCAGCTTGGACAGGGCTAGAGATACGCAGTATTTT.

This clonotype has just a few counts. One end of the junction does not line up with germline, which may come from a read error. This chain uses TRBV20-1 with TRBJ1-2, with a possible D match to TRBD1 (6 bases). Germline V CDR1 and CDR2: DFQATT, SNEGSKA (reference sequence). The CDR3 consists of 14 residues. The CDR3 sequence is CSAGELGGRDGYTF. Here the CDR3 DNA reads TGCAGTGCTGGAGAACTAGGGGGTCGCGATGGCTACACCTTC.

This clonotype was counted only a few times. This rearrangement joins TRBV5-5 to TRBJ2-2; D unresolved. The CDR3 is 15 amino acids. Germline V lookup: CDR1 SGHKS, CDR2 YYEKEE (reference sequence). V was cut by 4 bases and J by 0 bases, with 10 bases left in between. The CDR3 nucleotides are TGTGCCAGCAGCATTGACACGACGAACACCGGGGAGCTGTTTTTT. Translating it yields CASSIDTTNTGELFF.

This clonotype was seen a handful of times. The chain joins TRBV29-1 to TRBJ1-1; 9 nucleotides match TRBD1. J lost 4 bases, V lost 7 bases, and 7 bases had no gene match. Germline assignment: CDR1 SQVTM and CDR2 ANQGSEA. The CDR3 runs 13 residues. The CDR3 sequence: CSGSTGGFTEAFF. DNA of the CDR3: TGCAGCGGTTCGACAGGGGGATTCACTGAAGCTTTCTTT.

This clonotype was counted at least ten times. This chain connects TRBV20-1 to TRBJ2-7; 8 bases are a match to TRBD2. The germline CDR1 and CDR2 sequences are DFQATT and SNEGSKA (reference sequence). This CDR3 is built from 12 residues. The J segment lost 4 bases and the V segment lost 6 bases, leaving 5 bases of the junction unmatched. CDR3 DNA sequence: TGCAGTGCCGCGGGAGGAGGGTACGAGCAGTACTTC. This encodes CSAAGGGYEQYF.

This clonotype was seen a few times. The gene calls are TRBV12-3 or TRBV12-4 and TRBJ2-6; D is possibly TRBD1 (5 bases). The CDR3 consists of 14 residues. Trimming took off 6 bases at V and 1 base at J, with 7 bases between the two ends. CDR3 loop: CASSNRSGANVLTF. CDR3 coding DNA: TGTGCCAGCAGCAACAGGTCTGGGGCCAACGTCCTGACTTTC.

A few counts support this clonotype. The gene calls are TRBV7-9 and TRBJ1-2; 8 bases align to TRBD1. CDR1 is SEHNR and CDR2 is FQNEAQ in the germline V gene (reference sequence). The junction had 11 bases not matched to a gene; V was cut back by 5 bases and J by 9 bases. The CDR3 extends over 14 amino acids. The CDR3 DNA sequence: TGTGCCAGCAGCCGGGCCAGGACAGGGTATCGCTACACCTTC. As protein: CASSRARTGYRYTF.

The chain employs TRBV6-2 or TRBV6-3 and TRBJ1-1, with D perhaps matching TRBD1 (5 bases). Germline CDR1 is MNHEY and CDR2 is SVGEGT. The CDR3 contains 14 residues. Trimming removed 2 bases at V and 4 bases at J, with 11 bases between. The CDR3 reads CASSYGGDGTEAFF. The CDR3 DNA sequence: TGTGCCAGCAGTTACGGGGGGGACGGCACTGAAGCTTTCTTT.

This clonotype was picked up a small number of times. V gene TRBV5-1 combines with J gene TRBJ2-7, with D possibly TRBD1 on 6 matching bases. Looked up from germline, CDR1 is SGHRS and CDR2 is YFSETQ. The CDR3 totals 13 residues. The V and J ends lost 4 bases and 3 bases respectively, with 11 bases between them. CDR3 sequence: CASSRTGNYEQYF. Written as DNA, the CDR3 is TGCGCCAGCAGCCGTACAGGGAACTACGAGCAGTACTTC.

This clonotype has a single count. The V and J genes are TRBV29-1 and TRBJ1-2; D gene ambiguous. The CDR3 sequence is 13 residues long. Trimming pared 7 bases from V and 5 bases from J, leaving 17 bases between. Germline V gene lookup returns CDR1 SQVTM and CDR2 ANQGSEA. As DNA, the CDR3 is TGCAGCGAAAGGACCGATCAAGGATATGGCTACACCTTC. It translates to CSERTDQGYGYTF.

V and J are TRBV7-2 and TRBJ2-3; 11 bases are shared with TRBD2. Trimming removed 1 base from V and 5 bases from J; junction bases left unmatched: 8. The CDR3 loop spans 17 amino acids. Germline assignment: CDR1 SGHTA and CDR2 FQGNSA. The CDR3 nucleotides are TGTGCCAGCAGCTTAGACACTAGCGGGAGTGGGCGAGATACGCAGTATTTT. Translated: CASSLDTSGSGRDTQYF. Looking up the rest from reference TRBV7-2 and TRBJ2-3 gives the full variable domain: GAGVSQSPSNKVTEKGKDVELRCDPISGHTALYWYRQSLGQGLEFLIYFQGNSAPDKSGLPSDRFSAERTGGSVSTLTIQRTQQEDSAVYLCASSLDTSGSGRDTQYFGPGTRLTVL.

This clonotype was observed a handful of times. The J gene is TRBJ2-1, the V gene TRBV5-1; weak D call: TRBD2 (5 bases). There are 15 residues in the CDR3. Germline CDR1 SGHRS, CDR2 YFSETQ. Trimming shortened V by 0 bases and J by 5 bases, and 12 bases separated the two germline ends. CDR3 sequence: CASSLAASSHNEQFF. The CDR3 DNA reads TGCGCCAGCAGCTTGGCGGCTAGCAGCCACAATGAGCAGTTCTTC.

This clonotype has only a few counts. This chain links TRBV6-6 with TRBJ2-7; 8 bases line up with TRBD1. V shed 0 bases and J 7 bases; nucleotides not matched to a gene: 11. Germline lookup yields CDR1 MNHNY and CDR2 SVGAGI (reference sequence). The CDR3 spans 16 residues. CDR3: CASSYSGGQGSSEQYF. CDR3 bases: TGTGCCAGCAGTTACTCGGGAGGACAGGGAAGTAGTGAGCAGTACTTC.

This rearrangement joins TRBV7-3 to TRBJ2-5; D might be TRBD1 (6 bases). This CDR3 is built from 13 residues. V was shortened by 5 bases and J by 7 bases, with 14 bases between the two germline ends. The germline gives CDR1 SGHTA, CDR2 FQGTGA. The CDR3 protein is CASSPGVGGTQYF. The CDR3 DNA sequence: TGTGCCAGCAGCCCAGGGGTTGGGGGGACCCAGTACTTC.

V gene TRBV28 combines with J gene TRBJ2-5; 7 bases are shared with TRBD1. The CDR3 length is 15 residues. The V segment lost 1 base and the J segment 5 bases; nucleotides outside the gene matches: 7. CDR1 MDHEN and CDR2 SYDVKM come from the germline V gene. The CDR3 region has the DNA TGTGCCAGCAGTTTATCGCCACAGGGGATCGAGACCCAGTACTTC. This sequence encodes CASSLSPQGIETQYF.

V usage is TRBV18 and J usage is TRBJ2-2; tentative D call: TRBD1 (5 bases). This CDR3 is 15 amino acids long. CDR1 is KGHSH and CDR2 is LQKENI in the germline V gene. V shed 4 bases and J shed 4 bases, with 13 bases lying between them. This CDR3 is CASSREQVITGELFF. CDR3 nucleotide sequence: TGTGCCAGCTCACGGGAACAGGTTATCACCGGGGAGCTGTTTTTT.